Listed below are T cell receptor beta chains from one sample, sequenced in a study of shared clonotypes between healthy human individuals. Profiling relied on immunoSEQ multiplex PCR, and the TCRdb table lists in-frame clones only, not all of them. The repertoire holds just over 2,000,000 clones, over 85% seen once, with under 0.15% in the top ten. Sequenced: naive CD4+ T cells sorted from blood. The source of these receptors is a man aged 18 to 30 in good health. Each CDR3 is given with its conserved first and last residue. A D gene is named only where the DNA matches it firmly. Part of the rows lack a size; the others show once, few, many or a class for expanded clones.

J: TRBJ2-7
size: many
V: TRBV7-2
D: -
CDR3: CASTSWGGTYEQYF
DNA: TGTGCCAGCACCTCTTGGGGCGGGACCTACGAGCAGTACTTC

J: TRBJ2-3
size: once
V: TRBV5-1
D: -
CDR3: CASSLGYTDTQYF
DNA: TGCGCCAGCAGCTTGGGGTACACAGATACGCAGTATTTT

J: TRBJ2-2
size: -
V: TRBV9
D: -
CDR3: CASSTGPVTGELFF
DNA: TGTGCCAGCAGCACCGGACCGGTGACAGGGGAGCTGTTTTTT

J: TRBJ2-3
size: few
V: TRBV4-3
D: -
CDR3: CASSQEDLTDTQYF
DNA: TGCGCCAGCAGCCAAGAGGACCTCACAGATACGCAGTATTTT

J: TRBJ1-6
size: -
V: TRBV27
D: -
CDR3: CASSGTAKNSPLHF
DNA: TGTGCCAGCAGTGGGACGGCTAAAAATTCACCCCTCCACTTT

J: TRBJ2-2
size: -
V: TRBV18
D: -
CDR3: CASSPTRQGGTGELFF
DNA: TGTGCCAGCTCACCAACTCGACAGGGAGGGACCGGGGAGCTGTTTTTT

J: TRBJ2-7
size: few
V: TRBV6-5
D: TRBD1
CDR3: CASGTVGEQYF
DNA: TGTGCCAGCGGGACAGTCGGTGAGCAGTACTTC

J: TRBJ1-2
size: -
V: TRBV5-1
D: -
CDR3: CASSLVGGEGYTF
DNA: TGCGCCAGCAGCTTGGTTGGAGGGGAGGGCTACACCTTC

J: TRBJ2-1
size: -
V: TRBV19
D: -
CDR3: CASPDFTHMETYNEQFF
DNA: TGTGCCAGCCCGGACTTTACCCATATGGAGACCTACAATGAGCAGTTCTTC

J: TRBJ1-1
size: -
V: TRBV27
D: -
CDR3: CASGPWRDSVNTEAFF
DNA: TGTGCCAGCGGACCTTGGAGGGACTCAGTGAACACTGAAGCTTTCTTT

J: TRBJ1-4
size: -
V: TRBV20-1
D: -
CDR3: CSAGQEKLFF
DNA: TGCAGTGCTGGACAAGAAAAACTGTTTTTT

J: TRBJ2-1
size: once
V: TRBV11-2
D: TRBD2
CDR3: CASSLEVSGRVNEQFF
DNA: TGTGCCAGCAGCTTAGAAGTCAGCGGGAGGGTCAATGAGCAGTTCTTC

J: TRBJ1-2
size: -
V: TRBV2
D: -
CDR3: CASSLLQETNYGYTF
DNA: TGTGCCAGCAGTTTATTGCAGGAGACTAACTATGGCTACACCTTC

J: TRBJ1-2
size: -
V: TRBV18
D: -
CDR3: CASSPTENYGYTF
DNA: TGTGCCAGCTCACCCACTGAGAACTATGGCTACACCTTC

J: TRBJ2-3
size: -
V: TRBV4-3
D: TRBD2
CDR3: CASSQGTSQSGDTQYF
DNA: TGCGCCAGCAGCCAGGGGACTAGCCAGTCAGGAGATACGCAGTATTTT

J: TRBJ2-7
size: -
V: TRBV6-1
D: -
CDR3: CATRSVGINYEQYF
DNA: TGTGCCACCCGTTCGGTTGGGATAAACTACGAGCAGTACTTC

J: TRBJ1-6
size: -
V: TRBV2
D: -
CDR3: CASSELGQGYSPLHF
DNA: TGTGCCAGCAGTGAACTCGGGCAGGGATATTCACCCCTCCACTTT

J: TRBJ2-1
size: -
V: TRBV11-2
D: -
CDR3: CASSFEGGQFF
DNA: TGTGCCAGCTCCTTCGAGGGTGGGCAGTTCTTC

J: TRBJ1-3
size: -
V: TRBV30
D: -
CDR3: CAWKKGGRRLENTIYF
DNA: TGTGCCTGGAAAAAGGGAGGCAGGCGATTGGAAAACACCATATATTTT

J: TRBJ2-7
size: -
V: TRBV2
D: -
CDR3: CASSRVYGYEQYF
DNA: TGTGCCAGCAGCCGTGTTTACGGCTACGAGCAGTACTTC

J: TRBJ2-7
size: -
V: TRBV27
D: -
CDR3: CASRPETYEQYF
DNA: TGTGCCAGCCGTCCGGAGACCTACGAGCAGTACTTC

J: TRBJ2-5
size: -
V: TRBV7-7
D: TRBD2
CDR3: CASSQGRLARETQYF
DNA: TGTGCTAGCAGCCAAGGAAGACTAGCTAGGGAGACCCAGTACTTC

J: TRBJ1-6
size: -
V: TRBV7-3
D: TRBD1
CDR3: CASSLEGQGNSPLHF
DNA: TGTGCCAGCAGCTTAGAGGGACAGGGGAATTCACCCCTCCACTTT

J: TRBJ1-1
size: -
V: TRBV4-1
D: TRBD1
CDR3: CASSQGDRGYFDTEAFF
DNA: TGCGCCAGCAGCCAGGGAGACAGGGGTTATTTCGACACTGAAGCTTTCTTT

J: TRBJ1-6
size: -
V: TRBV6-1
D: -
CDR3: CASSESWGHSPLHF
DNA: TGTGCCAGCAGTGAATCTTGGGGCCATTCACCCCTCCACTTT

J: TRBJ2-1
size: -
V: TRBV9
D: -
CDR3: CASSVDLGYATYNEQFF
DNA: TGTGCCAGCAGCGTAGACCTCGGATATGCTACCTACAATGAGCAGTTCTTC

J: TRBJ1-6
size: few
V: TRBV28
D: -
CDR3: CASSPYNSPLHF
DNA: TGTGCCAGCAGTCCCTATAATTCACCCCTCCACTTT

J: TRBJ1-2
size: -
V: TRBV2
D: -
CDR3: CASSEASGGGGYTF
DNA: TGTGCCAGCAGTGAAGCCTCCGGGGGGGGAGGCTACACCTTC

J: TRBJ2-3
size: -
V: TRBV7-2
D: -
CDR3: CASSPPNSDTQYF
DNA: TGTGCCAGCAGCCCCCCTAACTCAGATACGCAGTATTTT

J: TRBJ2-3
size: once
V: TRBV30
D: TRBD2
CDR3: CAWSAGGDTQYF
DNA: TGTGCCTGGAGTGCCGGGGGGGATACGCAGTATTTT

J: TRBJ2-7
size: -
V: TRBV28
D: -
CDR3: CASSLPQPGRTDEQYF
DNA: TGTGCCAGCAGTTTACCCCAACCGGGCCGAACGGATGAGCAGTACTTC

J: TRBJ1-4
size: -
V: TRBV5-4
D: -
CDR3: CASSRGREGEKLFF
DNA: TGTGCCAGCAGCCGGGGTAGGGAAGGAGAAAAACTGTTTTTT

J: TRBJ1-3
size: -
V: TRBV18
D: -
CDR3: CASSPKSGGNTIYF
DNA: TGTGCCAGCTCACCAAAGAGCGGTGGAAACACCATATATTTT

J: TRBJ1-6
size: -
V: TRBV10-2
D: TRBD1
CDR3: CASSDGRDRFIHF
DNA: TGCGCCAGCAGTGACGGCCGGGACAGGTTTATCCACTTT

J: TRBJ2-1
size: once
V: TRBV5-4
D: TRBD2
CDR3: CASSGHSSGGARDEQFF
DNA: TGTGCCAGCAGCGGCCACTCTAGCGGGGGGGCCCGGGATGAGCAGTTCTTC

J: TRBJ1-5
size: -
V: TRBV6-1
D: -
CDR3: CASSEGLARGQPQHF
DNA: TGTGCCAGCAGTGAAGGTCTCGCCAGGGGCCAGCCCCAGCATTTT

J: TRBJ1-3
size: -
V: TRBV4-1
D: -
CDR3: CASSPTPRGGSGNTIYF
DNA: TGCGCCAGCAGCCCCACGCCCAGAGGGGGATCTGGAAACACCATATATTTT

J: TRBJ1-4
size: -
V: TRBV28
D: -
CDR3: CASSPSGALTEKLFF
DNA: TGTGCCAGCAGTCCATCAGGGGCACTGACTGAAAAACTGTTTTTT

J: TRBJ2-3
size: -
V: TRBV7-8
D: TRBD2
CDR3: CASSLAVTSLTDTQYF
DNA: TGTGCCAGCAGCTTAGCGGTGACTAGCCTCACAGATACGCAGTATTTT

J: TRBJ2-2
size: once
V: TRBV29-1
D: -
CDR3: CSVGWGSGELFF
DNA: TGCAGCGTTGGATGGGGTAGTGGGGAGCTGTTTTTT

J: TRBJ1-2
size: once
V: TRBV30
D: -
CDR3: CAWKPGFYYGYTF
DNA: TGTGCCTGGAAGCCGGGCTTCTACTATGGCTACACCTTC

J: TRBJ1-6
size: -
V: TRBV27
D: TRBD1
CDR3: CASREPGQYNSPLHF
DNA: TGTGCCAGCAGAGAACCGGGACAGTATAATTCACCCCTCCACTTT

J: TRBJ1-1
size: -
V: TRBV30
D: TRBD1
CDR3: CAWSRGGRLNTEAFF
DNA: TGTGCCTGGAGCCGAGGGGGCCGATTGAACACTGAAGCTTTCTTT

J: TRBJ1-5
size: once
V: TRBV7-2
D: -
CDR3: CASSLASGGGQPQHF
DNA: TGTGCCAGCAGCTTAGCCTCGGGGGGCGGCCAGCCCCAGCATTTT

J: TRBJ2-1
size: -
V: TRBV7-3
D: TRBD2
CDR3: CASSLTGTSGGQGQFF
DNA: TGTGCCAGCAGCTTAACAGGCACTAGCGGGGGTCAGGGGCAGTTCTTC